These 31 T cell receptor beta chains were all obtained from the same sample, sequenced in a study of shared clonotypes between healthy human individuals. Data came from immunoSEQ multiplex PCR; TCRdb stores just in-frame clones and leaves some out. Among roughly 2,500,000 clones listed, 90% to 95% were seen once. Source material: naive CD4+ T cells from PBMCs. Subset defined: CD45RA+ positively selected. These receptor sequences come from a man aged 18 to 29 in good health. Some clones in this sample may be carry-over from other donors' samples.

This chain joins TRBV2 and TRBJ2-3; possibly TRBD1 for D (6 bases). The ends were cut back, 6 bases at V and 0 bases at J, with 16 bases in the middle. Germline V gene data show CDR1 as SNHLY and CDR2 as FYNNEI. This CDR3 is 16 amino acids long. CDR3 in DNA: TGTGCCAGCAGGAACCTACAGGGAACGAGCACAGATACGCAGTATTTT. Translating gives CASRNLQGTSTDTQYF.

This chain links TRBV5-1 with TRBJ1-4, with a weak D call TRBD1 (6 bases). Trimming left V 3 bases short and J 4 bases short, with 16 bases between. Germline lookup yields CDR1 SGHRS and CDR2 YFSETQ. The CDR3 has 16 amino acids. The CDR3 coding sequence is TGCGCCAGCAGCTCACATACGCAGGGGATTAATGAAAAACTGTTTTTT. Encoded protein: CASSSHTQGINEKLFF.

This clone showed up just once. The chain links TRBV2 to TRBJ2-7; a possible D gene is TRBD1 (5 bases). CDR1 is SNHLY and CDR2 is FYNNEI in the germline V gene. With 4 bases removed from V and 2 bases from J, the gap between germline ends came to 12 bases. This CDR3 contains 14 residues. The CDR3 DNA sequence: TGTGCCAGCAGTGCGATGGGGCTGACCTACGAGCAGTACTTC. The encoded protein is CASSAMGLTYEQYF.

The gene calls are TRBV5-1 and TRBJ2-7; D is tentatively TRBD1 or TRBD2 (5 bases each). V lost 1 base, J lost 6 bases, and 14 bases lay in between. From germline, CDR1 is SGHRS and CDR2 YFSETQ. This CDR3 comprises 14 residues. In DNA, the CDR3 is TGCGCCAGCAGCTTGTCTTGGGGGATCGGCGAGCAGTACTTC. Translating it yields CASSLSWGIGEQYF.

V usage is TRBV11-2 and J usage is TRBJ2-3, with D unclear. Germline V gives CDR1 SGHAT, CDR2 FQNNGV. The CDR3 is made up of 13 amino acids. The germline V and J ends were trimmed by 1 base and 4 bases, with 6 bases remaining between them. The CDR3 region is CASSLVGADTQYF. The CDR3 DNA is TGTGCCAGCAGCTTAGTTGGGGCAGATACGCAGTATTTT.

This clone was recorded a few times. In nucleotides, the CDR3 is TGCAGCGTTTCCCACACTGAAGCTTTCTTT. Amino acids: CSVSHTEAFF. The chain has TRBV29-1 and TRBJ1-1; no definite D call. Germline V CDR1 and CDR2: SQVTM, ANQGSEA. V was cut by 5 bases and J by 3 bases, with 4 bases left in between. The length of the CDR3 is 10 residues.

The rearrangement links TRBV30 to TRBJ1-2, with D tentatively TRBD1 (5 bases). CDR3 size: 12 residues. The ends were cut back, 4 bases at V and 10 bases at J, with 16 bases in the middle. Germline assignment: CDR1 GTSNPN and CDR2 SVGIG (reference sequence). The CDR3 is CAWITLGAAYTF. The CDR3 bases are TGTGCCTGGATTACCCTCGGGGCCGCCTACACCTTC.

This chain links TRBV5-4 with TRBJ2-7; 7 positions agree with TRBD2. Germline lookup yields CDR1 SGHNT and CDR2 YYREEE (reference sequence). This CDR3 spans 15 amino acids. With 5 bases clipped from V and 4 bases from J, the junction kept 12 bases outside the gene matches. The DNA of the CDR3 is TGTGCCAGCAGGGCTGGTTTCGCGGGAGAGTACGAGCAGTACTTC. This codes for CASRAGFAGEYEQYF.

This sequence joins TRBV5-6 and TRBJ2-1; 7 positions match TRBD2. V dropped 4 bases and J dropped 7; count of bases not matched to a gene: 11. Germline CDR1 is SGHDT and CDR2 is YYEEEE. CDR3 size: 15 residues. The CDR3 sequence is CASSPLGREMNEQFF. CDR3 nucleotide sequence: TGTGCCAGCAGCCCCCTTGGGAGGGAGATGAATGAGCAGTTCTTC. Filled out from reference TRBV5-6 and TRBJ2-1, the complete variable domain reads DAGVTQSPTHLIKTRGQQVTLRCSPKSGHDTVSWYQQALGQGPQFIFQYYEEEERQRGNFPDRFSGHQFPNYSSELNVNALLLGDSALYLCASSPLGREMNEQFFGPGTRLTVL.

This clone showed up just once. This sample includes further DNA sequences coding for the same CDR3. The rearrangement links TRBV28 to TRBJ2-7; TRBD1 matches 8 bases. The junction had 12 bases not matched to a gene; V was cut back by 8 bases and J by 6 bases. Per the germline V gene, CDR1 is MDHEN and CDR2 is SYDVKM. The CDR3 extends over 14 amino acids. CDR3 residues: CASVGVGQGIEQYF. Here the CDR3 DNA reads TGTGCCAGCGTCGGAGTTGGACAGGGCATCGAGCAGTACTTC.

This chain links TRBV7-9 with TRBJ2-5, with D perhaps TRBD1 (6 bases). The J call may be in error: the DNA end matches TRBJ2-7 better. Germline values: CDR1 SEHNR, CDR2 FQNEAQ (reference sequence). CDR3 length: 13 amino acids. This CDR3 is CASSLPQGHEQYF. CDR3 coding DNA: TGTGCCAGCAGCTTACCTCAGGGGCACGAGCAGTACTTC.

The V gene is TRBV9, the J gene TRBJ2-1; TRBD2 agrees at 10 bases. V gave up 0 bases and J gave up 4 bases; unmatched junction bases: 4. The CDR3 is 16 residues long. Per the germline V gene, CDR1 is SGDLS and CDR2 is YYNGEE. The CDR3 region has the DNA TGTGCCAGCAGCGTAGGTCAAGCGGGAGGGTACAATGAGCAGTTCTTC. Its protein is CASSVGQAGGYNEQFF. Full variable domain (outside the CDR3, taken from reference TRBV9 and TRBJ2-1): DSGVTQTPKHLITATGQRVTLRCSPRSGDLSVYWYQQSLDQGLQFLIQYYNGEERAKGNILERFSAQQFPDLHSELNLSSLELGDSALYFCASSVGQAGGYNEQFFGPGTRLTVL.

The CDR3 DNA reads as TGCAGCGTTGAGGGACAGGGCTCATTTGGAAACGAGCAGTACTTC. This sequence encodes CSVEGQGSFGNEQYF. The chain links TRBV29-1 to TRBJ2-7, with 9 bases fitting TRBD1. The V and J ends lost 3 bases and 5 bases, in that order; junction bases with no gene match: 11. CDR1 is SQVTM and CDR2 is ANQGSEA in the germline V gene. CDR3 length: 15 residues.

This clone has only one observation. The chain is built from TRBV9 and TRBJ1-4, with 9 bases matching TRBD1. Trimming cost V 3 bases and J 0 bases; bases outside gene matches: 9. CDR1 SGDLS and CDR2 YYNGEE come from the germline V gene. This CDR3 spans 18 amino acids. CDR3 nucleotides: TGTGCCAGCAGCGGTACAGGGGGCCAAGACGCAACTAATGAAAAACTGTTTTTT. It translates to CASSGTGGQDATNEKLFF.

This rearrangement joins TRBV18 to TRBJ2-7, with D possibly being TRBD2 (6 bases). The germline V gene encodes CDR1 KGHSH and CDR2 LQKENI. The ends were cut back, 6 bases at V and 3 bases at J, with 15 bases in the middle. The CDR3 length is 14 residues. The CDR3 loop is CASSLTGRLYEQYF. In DNA, the CDR3 is TGTGCCAGCTCGCTCACCGGGAGACTCTACGAGCAGTACTTC.

V gene TRBV19 combines with J gene TRBJ2-2; TRBD2 might be the D (5 bases). From germline, CDR1 is LNHDA and CDR2 SQIVND (reference sequence). With 2 bases removed from V and 3 bases from J, the gap between germline ends came to 10 bases. The CDR3 is 15 amino acids. In DNA, the CDR3 is TGTGCCAGTAGTATAACCAGGACTTACACCGGGGAGCTGTTTTTT. Its translation is CASSITRTYTGELFF. The full variable domain, in which reference TRBV19 and TRBJ2-2 provide the parts outside the CDR3, is DGGITQSPKYLFRKEGQNVTLSCEQNLNHDAMYWYRQDPGQGLRLIYYSQIVNDFQKGDIAEGYSVSREKKESFPLTVTSAQKNPTAFYLCASSITRTYTGELFFGEGSRLTVL.

This clone was seen a single time. The chain uses TRBV7-9 and TRBJ2-2; D assignment may be TRBD1 or TRBD2 (5 bases each). The CDR3 extends over 17 amino acids. Germline V gene data show CDR1 as SEHNR and CDR2 as FQNEAQ (reference sequence). Trimming stripped 0 bases from V and 2 bases from J, with 13 bases between. The CDR3 sequence is CASSLAGRRLNTGELFF. The CDR3 bases are TGTGCCAGCAGCTTAGCGGGACGGCGACTTAACACCGGGGAGCTGTTTTTT. The full variable domain, in which reference TRBV7-9 and TRBJ2-2 provide the parts outside the CDR3, is DTGVSQNPRHKITKRGQNVTFRCDPISEHNRLYWYRQTLGQGPEFLTYFQNEAQLEKSRLLSDRFSAERPKGSFSTLEIQRTEQGDSAMYLCASSLAGRRLNTGELFFGEGSRLTVL.

V is TRBV2 and J is TRBJ2-1; 11 nucleotides agree with TRBD2. J gave up 9 bases and V 7 bases, and 11 bases lay outside the gene matches. There are 15 residues in the CDR3. Germline loops: CDR1 SNHLY, CDR2 FYNNEI. The CDR3 spells CASMARLAGLSEQFF. The CDR3 DNA follows: TGTGCCAGCATGGCCCGACTAGCGGGATTAAGTGAGCAGTTCTTC.

Details on this clone: Other DNA sequences from this sample encode an identical CDR3 as well. The chain combines TRBV30 with TRBJ2-3; D uncertain. The germline gives CDR1 GTSNPN, CDR2 SVGIG (reference sequence). The CDR3 runs to 11 residues. V was trimmed by 0 bases and J by 6 bases, leaving 4 bases between them. The CDR3 DNA sequence: TGTGCCTGGAGTGTCTCCGATACGCAGTATTTT. Its protein product is CAWSVSDTQYF.

The chain links TRBV6-4 to TRBJ2-7; D not resolved. The V gene lost 5 bases and the J gene lost 3 bases, with 5 bases spanning the gap. Germline CDR1 reads MRHNA; CDR2 reads SNTAGT. The CDR3 sequence is 11 residues long. CDR3 sequence reads: CASSWHYEQYF. The CDR3 nucleotides read TGTGCCAGCAGTTGGCACTACGAGCAGTACTTC.

This CDR3 is CASSTGLVGYNEQFF. In DNA form, the CDR3 reads TGTGCCAGCAGCACCGGACTAGTTGGGTACAATGAGCAGTTCTTC. The chain has TRBV7-3 and TRBJ2-1; 7 nucleotides match TRBD2. Unmatched junction bases numbered 8, after V lost 5 bases and J lost 4 bases. The V gene's germline CDR1 is SGHTA and CDR2 FQGTGA. The CDR3 runs to 15 residues. Complete variable domain (other parts from reference TRBV7-3 and TRBJ2-1): GAGVSQTPSNKVTEKGKYVELRCDPISGHTALYWYRQSLGQGPEFLIYFQGTGAADDSGLPNDRFFAVRPEGSVSTLKIQRTERGDSAVYLCASSTGLVGYNEQFFGPGTRLTVL.

This clone was picked up one time. V usage is TRBV19 and J usage is TRBJ1-2; D call uncertain. Germline loops: CDR1 LNHDA, CDR2 SQIVND (reference sequence). The CDR3 has 10 amino acids. The V end was cut by 8 bases, the J end by 5 bases, with 6 bases between. CDR3 in amino acids: CASRAYGYTF. CDR3 sequence (DNA): TGTGCCAGTCGCGCGTATGGCTACACCTTC. The full variable domain, in which reference TRBV19 and TRBJ1-2 provide the parts outside the CDR3, is DGGITQSPKYLFRKEGQNVTLSCEQNLNHDAMYWYRQDPGQGLRLIYYSQIVNDFQKGDIAEGYSVSREKKESFPLTVTSAQKNPTAFYLCASRAYGYTFGSGTRLTVV.

The chain joins TRBV4-2 to TRBJ1-2; no clear D. The CDR3 length is 15 residues. Trimming pared 1 base from V and 4 bases from J, leaving 13 bases between. CDR1 is LGHNA and CDR2 is YNFKEQ in the germline V gene. CDR3 sequence (DNA): TGTGCCAGCAGCCAAGCCAACGCCGTACTCTATGGCTACACCTTC. This gives the protein CASSQANAVLYGYTF.

Concerning this clone: Other DNA variants within this sample encode the same CDR3. The chain is built from TRBV28 and TRBJ1-2, with D unclear. Germline loops: CDR1 MDHEN, CDR2 SYDVKM. The CDR3 runs to 11 residues. V lost 5 bases, J lost 4 bases, and 5 bases lay in between. The CDR3 DNA is TGTGCCAGCAGTGGCAGCTATGGCTACACCTTC. Translating gives CASSGSYGYTF.

Written as DNA, the CDR3 is TGTGCTAGTGGTCCGGGGACAGAAGAGACCCAGTACTTC. Protein sequence: CASGPGTEETQYF. The chain carries TRBV12-5 and TRBJ2-5; 7 positions match TRBD1. The ends lost 5 bases at V and 3 bases at J; junction bases unmatched: 3. CDR1 is LGHNT and CDR2 is FRNRAP in the germline V gene. The CDR3 sequence is 13 residues long.

V gene TRBV27 combines with J gene TRBJ1-1; no firm D call. Trimming removed 5 bases at V and 4 bases at J, with 20 bases between. This CDR3 has 16 amino acids. The germline V gene has CDR1 MNHEY and CDR2 SMNVEV (reference sequence). As DNA, the CDR3 is TGTGCCAGCAGTCTCCGACCTACTAAGAGCCCCACTGAAGCTTTCTTT. Translating gives CASSLRPTKSPTEAFF.

The V call is TRBV7-3, the J call TRBJ2-3; possible D gene TRBD2, 5 bases. The CDR3 is 14 amino acids. V was trimmed by 1 base and J by 4 bases, leaving 9 bases between them. The V gene's germline CDR1 is SGHTA and CDR2 FQGTGA. The CDR3 DNA reads as TGTGCCAGCAGCTTAAATTTCGGGGCAGATACGCAGTATTTT. Its translation is CASSLNFGADTQYF.

J is TRBJ2-3 and V is TRBV28; no firm D call. Germline CDR1 MDHEN, CDR2 SYDVKM. The CDR3 spans 10 residues. V was clipped by 5 bases and J by 9 bases, with 6 bases between them. For the CDR3, the DNA is TGTGCCAGCAGTGATAGGACGCAGTATTTT. Protein: CASSDRTQYF.

CDR3 nucleotides: TGTGCCAGTAGCTTTGTTATCGACACTGAAGCTTTCTTT. Translating it yields CASSFVIDTEAFF. The chain uses TRBV19 and TRBJ1-1; D ambiguous. The length of the CDR3 is 13 residues. Germline CDR1 LNHDA, CDR2 SQIVND (reference sequence). V shed 6 bases and J shed 3 bases, with 11 bases lying between them.

V gene TRBV27 combines with J gene TRBJ1-2; weak D call: TRBD1 (5 bases). Trimming stripped 2 bases from V and 1 base from J, with 8 bases between. Germline assignment: CDR1 MNHEY and CDR2 SMNVEV (reference sequence). The CDR3 is made up of 14 amino acids. CDR3 sequence: CASSLTGYNYGYTF. The CDR3 nucleotides are TGTGCCAGCAGTTTAACAGGTTATAACTATGGCTACACCTTC.

With regard to this clone: Other nucleotide sequences in the sample specify the same CDR3. V and J are TRBV7-2 and TRBJ1-5; 7 bases match TRBD1. Losses at the gene ends were 5 bases for V and 7 bases for J; bases not matched to a gene: 8. CDR3 length: 14 amino acids. The germline CDR1 and CDR2 sequences are SGHTA and FQGNSA. The CDR3 spells CASSLRQGPQPQHF. In DNA, the CDR3 is TGTGCCAGCAGCCTAAGACAGGGTCCCCAGCCCCAGCATTTT.